This entry describes one TCR beta chain. Original methodology: Nucleated cell counts were estimated from reference gene primer amplification. Profiling relied on immunoSEQ multiplex PCR, and the TCRdb table lists in-frame clones only, not all of them. That table is the source of V, J and clone size, and D and trimming were worked out from the DNA. This table has some 200,000 clones, about nine tenths appearing once. The data originate from a study of blood T cell repertoires in COVID-19. On the study more broadly: COVID-19 samples collected from the United States, Italy and Spain covered acute and convalescent phases. Sources were T cells, B-cell-depleted T cells, or PBMCs; the material itself was cDNA or gDNA.

The CDR3 is 13 residues long. The V end lost 2 bases, the J end lost 15 bases, and 17 bases lay between the germline ends. Germline CDR1 reads MNHNS; CDR2 reads SASEGT. The sequenced material came from peripheral blood. The chain joins TRBV6-1 to TRBJ1-5, with D perhaps matching TRBD1 (5 bases). The sequence came from a man aged 50 to 59 with acute or convalescent COVID-19. The CDR3 nucleotides read TGTGCCAGCAGTGAATTCCCCACCGGACACGGGCATTTT. Amino acid sequence: CASSEFPTGHGHF.